Listed here are 18 T cell receptor beta chains from one sample, sequenced in a study of response to subunit inactivated influenza vaccine (dated by TCRdb to the late 2010s). Receptor amplification or capture employed RT-PCR. Instrument used: Illumina HiSeq 2500. Using fastp trimming at Q25 and MiXCR clonotype assembly, TCRdb reanalyzed the public sequencing data and kept in-frame beta chains. Here each entry gathers all rows of one CDR3 protein and keeps the most common genes and DNA. The sample table shows about 700,000 distinct CDR3 sequences, and around 16% are seen once. The ten most abundant clones make up around a tenth of the sample. Sequenced material: PBMCs from blood, taken roughly 13 days after vaccination. The receptors here all came from a man in his fifties who received an inactivated influenza vaccine. Donor details come from another sample of the same person, matched by shared clones.

The sample holds a few counts of this clonotype. The J gene is TRBJ2-1, the V gene TRBV28; 8 bases match TRBD2. Germline trimming cut 8 bases from V and 6 bases from J; bases unmatched to any gene: 21. The CDR3 runs to 18 residues. The germline gives CDR1 MDHEN, CDR2 SYDVKM. In nucleotides, the CDR3 is TGTGCCAGCGGGTCACCGACCGCGGGGGGAGGTCGAGTCAATGAGCAGTTCTTC. Its translation is CASGSPTAGGGRVNEQFF.

The V gene is TRBV19, the J gene TRBJ2-7; 7 bases line up with TRBD1. With V trimmed by 3 bases and J by 3 bases, 2 bases remained unmatched. Looked up from germline, CDR1 is LNHDA and CDR2 is SQIVND (reference sequence). The CDR3 has 13 residues. DNA for the CDR3: TGTGCCAGTAGTATCGGGACAGACTACGAGCAGTACTTC. This encodes CASSIGTDYEQYF.

This clonotype was detected only a few times. The chain has TRBV7-9 and TRBJ1-5; the D is unclear. Germline-derived CDR1 and CDR2 are SEHNR and FQNEAQ (reference sequence). Trimming cost V 4 bases and J 6 bases, with 13 bases left between them. This CDR3 has 14 residues. The DNA for the CDR3 is TGTGCCAGCAGCTCATCGGGGAGCGGTCAGCCCCAGCATTTT. It yields the protein CASSSSGSGQPQHF.

This clonotype came up a few times. The genes are TRBV6-5 and TRBJ2-1, with TRBD1 matching over 7 bases. Germline V CDR1 and CDR2: MNHEY, SVGAGI. This CDR3 spans 13 amino acids. V shed 2 bases and J 9 bases; nucleotides not matched to a gene: 4. For the CDR3, the DNA is TGTGCCAGCAGTTACGGCAGGGGGACTGAGCAGTTCTTC. This gives the protein CASSYGRGTEQFF.

The chain uses TRBV20-1 and TRBJ1-6; 7 nucleotides agree with TRBD1. Germline V lookup: CDR1 DFQATT, CDR2 SNEGSKA (reference sequence). The V gene end was trimmed by 5 bases and the J gene end by 3 bases; junction bases not matched to a gene: 7. The CDR3 extends over 15 amino acids. The DNA for the CDR3 is TGCAGTGCTCCCTCCGGGACAGTCTATAATTCACCCCTCCACTTT. Translation gives CSAPSGTVYNSPLHF.

This clonotype has just a few counts. The chain has TRBV6-1 and TRBJ2-7; D not certain. The CDR3 runs to 13 residues. Trimming took off 4 bases at V and 4 bases at J, with 11 bases between the two ends. CDR1 MNHNS and CDR2 SASEGT come from the germline V gene. This chain's CDR3 is CASSGKVSYEQYF. CDR3 in DNA: TGTGCCAGCAGTGGGAAAGTATCATACGAGCAGTACTTC.

The chain has TRBV18 and TRBJ2-7, with D unclear. Deletions cut 2 bases from V and 6 bases from J, with 8 bases between. The CDR3 totals 12 residues. The germline gives CDR1 KGHSH, CDR2 LQKENI. Written as DNA, the CDR3 is TGTGCCAGCTCACCAGACCTTAGCGAGCAGTACTTC. Its protein is CASSPDLSEQYF.

The chain is built from TRBV7-2 and TRBJ2-7; D uncertain. Germline V lookup: CDR1 SGHTA, CDR2 FQGNSA. V gave up 4 bases and J gave up 3 bases, with 10 bases separating them. The CDR3 sequence is 13 residues long. CDR3 nucleotide sequence: TGTGCCAGCAGCTGGGGTATTGGCTACGAGCAGTACTTC. As protein: CASSWGIGYEQYF. Looking up the rest from reference TRBV7-2 and TRBJ2-7 gives the full variable domain: GAGVSQSPSNKVTEKGKDVELRCDPISGHTALYWYRQSLGQGLEFLIYFQGNSAPDKSGLPSDRFSAERTGGSVSTLTIQRTQQEDSAVYLCASSWGIGYEQYFGPGTRLTVT.

This clonotype has more than one count but fewer than ten. The chain recombines TRBV5-1 with TRBJ1-1, with D uncertain. This CDR3 comprises 13 residues. V shed 3 bases and J shed 3 bases, with 9 bases lying between them. The germline V gene has CDR1 SGHRS and CDR2 YFSETQ. The CDR3 nucleotides are TGCGCCAGCAGCTGGGGAGAATACACTGAAGCTTTCTTT. It translates to CASSWGEYTEAFF.

This chain connects TRBV5-1 to TRBJ1-1; no definite D call. This CDR3 is built from 15 residues. V was cut by 4 bases and J by 1 base, with 14 bases left in between. Germline-derived CDR1 and CDR2 are SGHRS and YFSETQ. CDR3 DNA: TGCGCCAGCAGCCTCCATGGGCGGGGGAACACTGAAGCTTTCTTT. Its protein is CASSLHGRGNTEAFF.

This clonotype showed up just a few times. The J gene is TRBJ2-3, the V gene TRBV11-2; a possible D gene is TRBD2 (5 bases). The germline gives CDR1 SGHAT, CDR2 FQNNGV. CDR3 size: 16 residues. The V and J ends lost 5 bases and 2 bases respectively, with 17 bases between them. CDR3 DNA: TGTGCCAGCAGCGTAAGCTCCGGGATTGCCACAGATACGCAGTATTTT. Amino acid sequence: CASSVSSGIATDTQYF.

This clonotype was counted only a few times. The chain employs TRBV4-2 and TRBJ2-7; a possible D gene is TRBD2 (6 bases). Between the trimmed V and J ends, which lost 0 bases and 5 bases, there was a span of 8 bases. CDR1 is LGHNA and CDR2 is YNFKEQ in the germline V gene. This CDR3 has 13 amino acids. The CDR3 nucleotides are TGTGCCAGCAGCCAAGATGGGGAGGACGAGCAGTACTTC. This codes for CASSQDGEDEQYF.

This clonotype has ten or more counts. The genes are TRBV12-3 or TRBV12-4 and TRBJ2-5, with TRBD2 matching over 15 bases. With 2 bases clipped from V and 6 bases from J, the junction kept 7 bases outside the gene matches. There are 17 residues in the CDR3. The CDR3 reads CASSLWTSGRAGKTQYF. CDR3 nucleotides: TGTGCCAGCAGTTTATGGACTAGCGGGAGGGCCGGGAAGACCCAGTACTTC.

This clonotype was recorded a few times. The rearrangement uses TRBV10-3 and TRBJ2-2, with TRBD2 as a possible D gene (6 bases). V lost 1 base, J lost 5 bases, and 11 bases lay in between. Germline loops: CDR1 ENHRY, CDR2 SYGVKD. This CDR3 has 15 residues. The CDR3 is CAISELGGETGELFF. The DNA of the CDR3 is TGTGCCATCAGTGAGTTGGGCGGGGAGACCGGGGAGCTGTTTTTT.

The chain employs TRBV6-1 and TRBJ2-1; D is ambiguous. There are 16 residues in the CDR3. Germline V gene sequence: CDR1 MNHNS, CDR2 SASEGT. Trimming pared 6 bases from V and 8 bases from J, leaving 23 bases between. CDR3 protein: CASRPFAETHGDEQFF. The CDR3 DNA sequence: TGTGCCAGCAGACCCTTTGCGGAAACGCATGGGGATGAGCAGTTCTTC.

This clonotype was seen a handful of times. This chain links TRBV12-3 or TRBV12-4 with TRBJ1-2; 11 bases are a match to TRBD1. V shed 5 bases and J 7 bases; nucleotides not matched to a gene: 3. This CDR3 region has 13 residues. CDR3 sequence (DNA): TGTGCCAGCAGTGGACAGGGGGCGGTTGGCTACACCTTC. This codes for CASSGQGAVGYTF.

This clonotype has just a few counts. The V and J genes are TRBV28 and TRBJ2-2; D unclear. There are 13 residues in the CDR3. Germline V gene lookup returns CDR1 MDHEN and CDR2 SYDVKM. V lost 8 bases, J lost 0 bases, and 7 bases lay in between. The chain's CDR3 is CASRHSNTGELFF. In DNA, the CDR3 is TGTGCCAGCCGCCACTCGAACACCGGGGAGCTGTTTTTT.

This rearrangement joins TRBV7-2 to TRBJ1-5, with 7 bases aligning to TRBD1. The CDR3 runs 15 residues. V lost 2 bases, J lost 3 bases, and 4 bases stayed unmatched. CDR1 SGHTA and CDR2 FQGNSA come from the germline V gene. The CDR3 reads CASSLSTGYNQPQHF. CDR3 bases: TGTGCCAGCAGCTTATCGACAGGGTACAATCAGCCCCAGCATTTT.